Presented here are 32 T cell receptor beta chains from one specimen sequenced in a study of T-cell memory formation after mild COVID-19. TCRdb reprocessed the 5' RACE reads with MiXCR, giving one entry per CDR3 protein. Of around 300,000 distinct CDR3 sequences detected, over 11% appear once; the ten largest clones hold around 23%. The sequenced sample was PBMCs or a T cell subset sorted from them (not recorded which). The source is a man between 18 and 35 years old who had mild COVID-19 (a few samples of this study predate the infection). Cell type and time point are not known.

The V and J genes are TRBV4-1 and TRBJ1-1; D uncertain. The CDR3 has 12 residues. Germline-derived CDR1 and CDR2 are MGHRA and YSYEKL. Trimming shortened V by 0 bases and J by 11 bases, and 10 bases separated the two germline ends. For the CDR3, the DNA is TGCGCCAGCAGCCAAGATCTAGCGGAGGCTTTCTTT. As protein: CASSQDLAEAFF.

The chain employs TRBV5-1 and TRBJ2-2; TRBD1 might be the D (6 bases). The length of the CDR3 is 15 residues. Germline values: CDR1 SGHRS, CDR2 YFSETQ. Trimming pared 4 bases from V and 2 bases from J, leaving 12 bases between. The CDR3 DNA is TGCGCCAGCAGCACAGACAGGCCTAACACCGGGGAGCTGTTTTTT. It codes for CASSTDRPNTGELFF.

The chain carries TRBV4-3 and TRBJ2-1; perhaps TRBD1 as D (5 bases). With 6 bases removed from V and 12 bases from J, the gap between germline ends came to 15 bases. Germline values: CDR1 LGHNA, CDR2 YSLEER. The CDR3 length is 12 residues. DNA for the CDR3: TGCGCCAGCAGTCGGACCCAGGGATCGCAGTTCTTC. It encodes CASSRTQGSQFF.

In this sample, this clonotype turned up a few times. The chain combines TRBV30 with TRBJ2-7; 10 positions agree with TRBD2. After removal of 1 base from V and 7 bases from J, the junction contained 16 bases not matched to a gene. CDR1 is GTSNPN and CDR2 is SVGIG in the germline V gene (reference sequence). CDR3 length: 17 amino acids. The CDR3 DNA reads TGTGCCTGGAGTGACCGGCTAGCGGGGGCCGGGAGGGGGGAGCAGTACTTC. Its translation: CAWSDRLAGAGRGEQYF.

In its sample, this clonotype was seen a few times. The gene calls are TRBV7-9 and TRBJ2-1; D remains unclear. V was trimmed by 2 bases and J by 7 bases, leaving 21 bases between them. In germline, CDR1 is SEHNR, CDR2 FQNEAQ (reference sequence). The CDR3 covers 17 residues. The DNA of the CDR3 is TGTGCCAGCAGCTTAAACCCCGGGCCCGCGTACTTAAATGAGCAGTTCTTC. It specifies CASSLNPGPAYLNEQFF.

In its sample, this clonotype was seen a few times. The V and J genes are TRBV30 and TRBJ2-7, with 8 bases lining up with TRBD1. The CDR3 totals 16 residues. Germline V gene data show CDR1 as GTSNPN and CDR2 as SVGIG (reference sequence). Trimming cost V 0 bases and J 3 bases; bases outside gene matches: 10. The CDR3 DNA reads TGTGCCTGGAGTGTCTACATGGGACAGGCCGTCTACGAGCAGTACTTC. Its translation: CAWSVYMGQAVYEQYF.

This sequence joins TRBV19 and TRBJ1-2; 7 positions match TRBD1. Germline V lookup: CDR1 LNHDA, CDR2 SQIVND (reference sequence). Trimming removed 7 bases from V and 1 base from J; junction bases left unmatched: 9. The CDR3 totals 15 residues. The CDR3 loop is CASKSPGQSNYGYTF. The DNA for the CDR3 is TGTGCCAGTAAATCCCCGGGACAGAGTAACTATGGCTACACCTTC.

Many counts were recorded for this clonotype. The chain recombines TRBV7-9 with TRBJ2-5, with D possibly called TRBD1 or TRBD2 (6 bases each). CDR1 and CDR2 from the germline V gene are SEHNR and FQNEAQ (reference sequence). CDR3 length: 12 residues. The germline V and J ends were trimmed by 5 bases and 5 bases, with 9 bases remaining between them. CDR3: CASSGGGETQYF. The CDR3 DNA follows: TGTGCCAGCAGCGGAGGGGGGGAGACCCAGTACTTC.

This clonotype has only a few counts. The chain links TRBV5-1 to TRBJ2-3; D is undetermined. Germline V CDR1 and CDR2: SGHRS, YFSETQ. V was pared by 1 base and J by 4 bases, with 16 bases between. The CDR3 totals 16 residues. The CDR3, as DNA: TGCGCCAGCAGCTTGTCATGGGCCAGCGTCCCAGATACGCAGTATTTT. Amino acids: CASSLSWASVPDTQYF.

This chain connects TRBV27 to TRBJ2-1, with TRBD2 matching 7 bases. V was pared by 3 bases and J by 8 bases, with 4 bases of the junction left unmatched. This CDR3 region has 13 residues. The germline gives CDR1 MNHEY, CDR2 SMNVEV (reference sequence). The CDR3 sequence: CASSLGGDYEQFF. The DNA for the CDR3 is TGTGCCAGCAGTTTGGGGGGGGACTATGAGCAGTTCTTC.

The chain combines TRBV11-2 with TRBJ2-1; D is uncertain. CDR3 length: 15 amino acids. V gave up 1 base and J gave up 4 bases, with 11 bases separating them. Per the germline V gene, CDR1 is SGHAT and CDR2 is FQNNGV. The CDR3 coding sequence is TGTGCCAGCAGCTTAGGGGGATGGGGATACAATGAGCAGTTCTTC. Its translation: CASSLGGWGYNEQFF.

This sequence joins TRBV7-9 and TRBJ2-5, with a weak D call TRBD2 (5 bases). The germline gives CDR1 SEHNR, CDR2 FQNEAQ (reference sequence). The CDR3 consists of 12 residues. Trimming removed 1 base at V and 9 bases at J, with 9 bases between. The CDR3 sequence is CASSLGEGPQYF. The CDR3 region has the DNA TGTGCCAGCAGCTTAGGAGAGGGTCCCCAGTACTTC. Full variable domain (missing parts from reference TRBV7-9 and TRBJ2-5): DTGVSQNPRHKITKRGQNVTFRCDPISEHNRLYWYRQTLGQGPEFLTYFQNEAQLEKSRLLSDRFSAERPKGSFSTLEIQRTEQGDSAMYLCASSLGEGPQYFGPGTRLLVL.

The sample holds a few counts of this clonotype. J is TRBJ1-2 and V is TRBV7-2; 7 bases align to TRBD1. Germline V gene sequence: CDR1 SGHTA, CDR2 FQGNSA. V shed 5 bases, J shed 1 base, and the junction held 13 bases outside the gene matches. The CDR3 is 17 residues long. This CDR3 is CASSPRQGLGSNYGYTF. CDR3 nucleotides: TGTGCCAGCAGCCCTCGACAGGGCCTAGGTAGTAACTATGGCTACACCTTC. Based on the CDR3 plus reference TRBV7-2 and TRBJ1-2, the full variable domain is GAGVSQSPSNKVTEKGKDVELRCDPISGHTALYWYRQSLGQGLEFLIYFQGNSAPDKSGLPSDRFSAERTGGSVSTLTIQRTQQEDSAVYLCASSPRQGLGSNYGYTFGSGTRLTVV.

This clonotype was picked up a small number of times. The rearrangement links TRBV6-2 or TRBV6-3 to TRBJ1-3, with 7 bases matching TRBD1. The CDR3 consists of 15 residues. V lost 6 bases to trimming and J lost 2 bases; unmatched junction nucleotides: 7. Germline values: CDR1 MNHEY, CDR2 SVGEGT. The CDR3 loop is CASSFTGEPGNTIYF. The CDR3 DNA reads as TGTGCCAGCAGCTTTACAGGGGAACCTGGAAACACCATATATTTT.

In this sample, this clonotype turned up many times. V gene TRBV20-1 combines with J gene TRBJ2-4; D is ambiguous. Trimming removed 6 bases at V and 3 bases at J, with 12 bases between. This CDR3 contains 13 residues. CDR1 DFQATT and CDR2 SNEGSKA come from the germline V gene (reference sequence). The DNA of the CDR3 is TGCAGTGCCGTCGACCCTGACAAAAACATTCAGTACTTC. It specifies CSAVDPDKNIQYF.

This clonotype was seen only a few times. The CDR3 here is CASRTLAKNIQYF. In nucleotides, the CDR3 is TGTGCCAGCAGAACTTTAGCCAAAAACATTCAGTACTTC. The chain has TRBV6-5 and TRBJ2-4, with D unclear. Trimming shortened V by 6 bases and J by 0 bases, and 6 bases separated the two germline ends. The CDR3 is 13 amino acids. The germline CDR1 and CDR2 sequences are MNHEY and SVGAGI.

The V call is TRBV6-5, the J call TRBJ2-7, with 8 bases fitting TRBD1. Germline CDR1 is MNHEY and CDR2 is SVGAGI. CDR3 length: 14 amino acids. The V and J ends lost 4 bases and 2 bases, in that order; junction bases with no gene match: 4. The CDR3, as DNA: TGTGCCAGCAGTTCCGGACAGGGACCCTACGAGCAGTACGTC. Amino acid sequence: CASSSGQGPYEQYV.

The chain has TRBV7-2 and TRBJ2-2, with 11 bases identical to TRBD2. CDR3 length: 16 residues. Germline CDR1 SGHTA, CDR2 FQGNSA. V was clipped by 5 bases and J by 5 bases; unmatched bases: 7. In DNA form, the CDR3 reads TGTGCCAGCAGCGCCCTAGCGGGGGGAGGAACCGGGGAGCTGTTTTTT. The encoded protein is CASSALAGGGTGELFF.

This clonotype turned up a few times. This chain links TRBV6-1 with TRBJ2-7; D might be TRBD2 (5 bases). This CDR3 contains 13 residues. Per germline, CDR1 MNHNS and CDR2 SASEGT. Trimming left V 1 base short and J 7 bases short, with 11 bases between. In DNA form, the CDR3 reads TGTGCCAGCAGTGAAGTTGGCACGGGGGAGCAGTACTTC. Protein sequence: CASSEVGTGEQYF.

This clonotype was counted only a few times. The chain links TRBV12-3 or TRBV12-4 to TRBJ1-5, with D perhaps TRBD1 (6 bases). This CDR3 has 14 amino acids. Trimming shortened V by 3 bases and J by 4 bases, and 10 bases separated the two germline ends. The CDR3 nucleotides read TGTGCCAGCAGTTTGATTAGGGGGAATCAGCCCCAGCATTTT. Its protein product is CASSLIRGNQPQHF.

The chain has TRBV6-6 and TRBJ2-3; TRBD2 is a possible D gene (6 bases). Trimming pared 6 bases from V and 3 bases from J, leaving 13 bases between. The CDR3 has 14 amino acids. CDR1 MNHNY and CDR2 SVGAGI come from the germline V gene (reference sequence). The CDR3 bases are TGTGCCAGCAGGCCAGCGGGCAGTACAGATACGCAGTATTTT. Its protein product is CASRPAGSTDTQYF.

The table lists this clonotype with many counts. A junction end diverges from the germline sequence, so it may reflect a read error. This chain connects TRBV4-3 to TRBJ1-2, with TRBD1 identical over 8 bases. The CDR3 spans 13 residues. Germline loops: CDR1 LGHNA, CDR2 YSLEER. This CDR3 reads CASSQDWQGACLF. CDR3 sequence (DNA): TGCGCCAGCAGCCAAGATTGGCAGGGGGCATGCCTCTTC.

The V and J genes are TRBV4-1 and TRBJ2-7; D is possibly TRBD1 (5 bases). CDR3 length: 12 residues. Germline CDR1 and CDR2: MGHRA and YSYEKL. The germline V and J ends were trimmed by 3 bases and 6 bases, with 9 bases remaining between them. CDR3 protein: CASSHDSFEQYF. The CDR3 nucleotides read TGCGCCAGCAGCCATGACAGCTTCGAGCAGTACTTC.

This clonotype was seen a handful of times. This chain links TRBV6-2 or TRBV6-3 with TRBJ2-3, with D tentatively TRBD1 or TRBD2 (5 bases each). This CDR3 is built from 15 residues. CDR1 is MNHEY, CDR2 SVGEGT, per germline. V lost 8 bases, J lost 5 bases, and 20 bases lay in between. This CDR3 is CASSARDDIRDTQYF. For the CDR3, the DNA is TGTGCCAGCTCCGCCCGGGACGATATCCGAGATACGCAGTATTTT.

This CDR3 is CASSGGTSGGHVSYEQYF. The CDR3 region has the DNA TGTGCCAGCAGCGGCGGGACTAGCGGGGGGCATGTGTCCTACGAGCAGTACTTC. This rearrangement joins TRBV14 to TRBJ2-7; 15 bases map to TRBD2. CDR3 length: 18 residues. Per germline, CDR1 SGHDN and CDR2 FVKESK. Trimming removed 5 bases from V and 1 base from J; junction bases left unmatched: 9.

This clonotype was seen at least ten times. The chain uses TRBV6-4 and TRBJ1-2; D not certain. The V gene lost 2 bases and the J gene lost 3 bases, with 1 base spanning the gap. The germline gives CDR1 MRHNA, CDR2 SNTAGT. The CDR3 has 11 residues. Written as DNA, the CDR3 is TGTGCCAGCAGTGACCACTATGGCTACACCTTC. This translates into CASSDHYGYTF.

The CDR3 sequence is CASSADRDTEAFF. The CDR3 bases are TGTGCCAGTAGCGCTGACAGGGACACTGAAGCTTTCTTT. V and J are TRBV19 and TRBJ1-1; 7 bases fit TRBD1. This CDR3 contains 13 residues. The germline V gene has CDR1 LNHDA and CDR2 SQIVND (reference sequence). J gave up 3 bases and V 6 bases, and 4 bases lay outside the gene matches.

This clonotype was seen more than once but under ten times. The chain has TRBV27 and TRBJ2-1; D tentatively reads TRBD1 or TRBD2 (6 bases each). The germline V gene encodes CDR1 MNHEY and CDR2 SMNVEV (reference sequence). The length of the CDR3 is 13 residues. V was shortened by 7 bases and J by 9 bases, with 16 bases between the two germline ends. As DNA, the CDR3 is TGTGCCAGCAACGCGCTCAGGGGAGGTGAGCAGTTCTTC. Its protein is CASNALRGGEQFF.

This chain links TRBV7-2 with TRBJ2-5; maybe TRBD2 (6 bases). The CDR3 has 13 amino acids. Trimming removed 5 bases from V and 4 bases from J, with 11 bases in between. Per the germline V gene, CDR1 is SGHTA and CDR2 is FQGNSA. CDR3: CASSRGRRETQYF. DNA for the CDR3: TGTGCCAGCAGCCGGGGGAGGCGAGAGACCCAGTACTTC.

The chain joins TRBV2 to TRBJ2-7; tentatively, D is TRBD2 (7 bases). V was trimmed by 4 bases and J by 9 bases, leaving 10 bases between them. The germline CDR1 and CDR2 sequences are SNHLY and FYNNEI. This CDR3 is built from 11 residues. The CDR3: CASSAGGAQYV. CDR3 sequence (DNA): TGTGCCAGCAGTGCTGGGGGGGCGCAGTACGTC.

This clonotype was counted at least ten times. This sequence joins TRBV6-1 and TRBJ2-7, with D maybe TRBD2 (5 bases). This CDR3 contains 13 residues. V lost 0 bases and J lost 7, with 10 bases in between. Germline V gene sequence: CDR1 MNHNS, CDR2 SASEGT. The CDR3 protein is CASSEARPGEQYV. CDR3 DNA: TGTGCCAGCAGTGAAGCCCGACCGGGGGAGCAGTACGTC.

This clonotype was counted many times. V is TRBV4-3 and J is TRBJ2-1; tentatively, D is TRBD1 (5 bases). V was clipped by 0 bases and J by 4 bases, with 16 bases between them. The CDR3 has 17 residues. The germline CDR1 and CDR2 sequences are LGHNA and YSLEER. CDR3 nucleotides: TGCGCCAGCAGCCAAGAAACCCGGCAGGGTGGTTACAATGAGCAGTTCTTC. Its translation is CASSQETRQGGYNEQFF.